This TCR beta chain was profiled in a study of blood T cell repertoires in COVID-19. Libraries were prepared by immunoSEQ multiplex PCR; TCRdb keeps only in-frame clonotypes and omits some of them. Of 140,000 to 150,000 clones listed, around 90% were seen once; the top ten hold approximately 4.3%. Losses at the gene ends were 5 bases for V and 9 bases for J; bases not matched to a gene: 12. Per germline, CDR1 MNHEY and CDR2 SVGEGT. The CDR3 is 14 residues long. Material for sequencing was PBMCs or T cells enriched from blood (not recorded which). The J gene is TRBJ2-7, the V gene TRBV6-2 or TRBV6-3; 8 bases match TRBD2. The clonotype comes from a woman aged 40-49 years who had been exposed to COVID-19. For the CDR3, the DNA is TGTGCCAGCAGTCGCGACAGCGGGAGCTTCGCGCAGTACTTC. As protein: CASSRDSGSFAQYF.